These 25 T cell receptor beta chains share one sample of origin, sequenced in a study of blood T cell repertoires in COVID-19. Method: immunoSEQ multiplex PCR; TCRdb's copy keeps in-frame clones and lacks some. The table shows 200,000 to 300,000 clones, with around 85% occurring only once. The sequenced sample consisted of peripheral blood. These receptors were collected from a woman in her twenties or thirties who had recovered from COVID-19.

The V and J genes are TRBV12-3 or TRBV12-4 and TRBJ2-7; D not certain. Trimming took off 7 bases at V and 5 bases at J, with 15 bases between the two ends. The CDR3 spans 13 residues. CDR3 in amino acids: CASTQAPIHEQYF. The DNA of the CDR3 is TGTGCCAGCACTCAAGCCCCCATCCACGAGCAGTACTTC.

This rearrangement joins TRBV6-5 to TRBJ2-7; 9 nucleotides line up with TRBD1. The germline CDR1 and CDR2 sequences are MNHEY and SVGAGI. V shed 5 bases, J shed 3 bases, and the junction held 5 bases outside the gene matches. This CDR3 region has 14 residues. CDR3 coding DNA: TGTGCCAGCAGTCAGGACAGGGGCCTCTACGAGCAGTACTTC. It codes for CASSQDRGLYEQYF.

The chain links TRBV29-1 to TRBJ2-3, with unresolved D. CDR3 length: 14 amino acids. Germline lookup yields CDR1 SQVTM and CDR2 ANQGSEA. Trimming took off 0 bases at V and 2 bases at J, with 9 bases between the two ends. The CDR3 sequence is CSVEEERPTDTQYF. The CDR3 DNA reads as TGCAGCGTTGAAGAGGAGAGGCCCACAGATACGCAGTATTTT.

A single count supports this clone. Within the sample, other DNA sequences also encode this same CDR3. The chain has TRBV3-1 (or the pseudogene TRBV3-2) and TRBJ2-7; 7 bases match TRBD1. CDR1 LGHDT and CDR2 YNNKEL come from the germline V gene (reference sequence). After removal of 6 bases from V and 2 bases from J, the junction contained 4 bases not matched to a gene. The CDR3 covers 13 residues. CDR3 sequence reads: CASSRTGTYEQYF. For the CDR3, the DNA is TGTGCCAGCAGTCGGACAGGAACCTACGAGCAGTACTTC.

The rearrangement uses TRBV6-2 or TRBV6-3 and TRBJ1-1; D call uncertain. Trimming took 6 bases from V and 0 from J, leaving 11 bases between them. CDR1 and CDR2 (germline): MNHEY, SVGEGT. The CDR3 is made up of 14 amino acids. CDR3 in DNA: TGTGCCAGCAGCCACCGGAGGGTGAACACTGAAGCTTTCTTT. Residues: CASSHRRVNTEAFF.

The gene calls are TRBV29-1 and TRBJ2-1, with 8 bases matching TRBD2. Germline V gene data show CDR1 as SQVTM and CDR2 as ANQGSEA. The junction had 9 bases not matched to a gene; V was cut back by 5 bases and J by 6 bases. The CDR3 length is 14 residues. The CDR3 spells CSVLRGTRSNEQFF. CDR3 nucleotide sequence: TGCAGCGTTCTGCGGGGGACTAGAAGCAATGAGCAGTTCTTC.

The chain employs TRBV6-5 and TRBJ2-3, with D uncertain. The CDR3 spans 10 residues. Between the trimmed V and J ends, which lost 8 bases and 5 bases, there was a span of 5 bases. CDR1 and CDR2 from the germline V gene are MNHEY and SVGAGI. This CDR3 is CASGRDTQYF. CDR3 DNA sequence: TGTGCCAGCGGTAGAGATACGCAGTATTTT.

The rearrangement links TRBV29-1 to TRBJ2-1, with 8 bases fitting TRBD1. The V gene end was trimmed by 7 bases and the J gene end by 3 bases; junction bases not matched to a gene: 5. Looked up from germline, CDR1 is SQVTM and CDR2 is ANQGSEA. The CDR3 runs 13 residues. Written as DNA, the CDR3 is TGCAGCGCCGGACAGGGAGGCTACAATGAGCAGTTCTTC. Its protein product is CSAGQGGYNEQFF.

V gene TRBV6-5 combines with J gene TRBJ2-7; tentatively, D is TRBD1 (6 bases). The germline gives CDR1 MNHEY, CDR2 SVGAGI. There are 15 residues in the CDR3. Trimming took off 6 bases at V and 3 bases at J, with 18 bases between the two ends. CDR3 coding DNA: TGTGCCAGCAGCTTAACCCGGGACACAGACTACGAGCAGTACTTC. As protein: CASSLTRDTDYEQYF.

The chain links TRBV7-8 to TRBJ1-1, with 8 bases aligning to TRBD1. The CDR3 runs to 19 residues. Germline V gene data show CDR1 as SGHVS and CDR2 as FQNEAQ. V lost 5 bases and J lost 0; bases outside the gene matches: 17. CDR3: CASSPRTGQHTLMNTEAFF. In DNA, the CDR3 is TGTGCCAGCAGCCCCCGGACAGGGCAACACACTCTCATGAACACTGAAGCTTTCTTT.

The chain uses TRBV11-2 and TRBJ2-1, with 7 positions matching TRBD1. The germline gives CDR1 SGHAT, CDR2 FQNNGV. The V and J ends lost 5 bases and 3 bases, in that order; junction bases with no gene match: 10. The CDR3 totals 16 residues. CDR3 nucleotide sequence: TGTGCCAGCAGCAAACGACAGGGTGGGATCTACAATGAGCAGTTCTTC. It yields the protein CASSKRQGGIYNEQFF.

In this sample, this clone turned up a few times. V and J are TRBV6-5 and TRBJ2-3; 10 bases fit TRBD2. The CDR3 has 15 amino acids. CDR1 is MNHEY and CDR2 is SVGAGI in the germline V gene. V was clipped by 9 bases and J by 4 bases; unmatched bases: 10. CDR3 protein: CASTLAGDVADTQYF. The CDR3 DNA sequence: TGTGCCAGTACCCTAGCGGGGGACGTTGCAGATACGCAGTATTTT.

This clone was observed a single time. This may come from a read error, since a much larger clone is one base off. At the DNA level, this CDR3 is encoded by other sequences in the same sample as well. The rearrangement links TRBV19 to TRBJ2-1; D unclear. CDR3 size: 15 residues. The germline V gene encodes CDR1 LNHDA and CDR2 SQIVND (reference sequence). The CDR3 nucleotides read TGTGCCAGTAGTATAGGGAGTCTCGTTGTCAATGAACAGTTCTTC. This translates into CASSIGSLVVNEQFF.

J is TRBJ1-2 and V is TRBV4-3; TRBD1 might be the D (5 bases). The CDR3 has 15 residues. The germline V gene has CDR1 LGHNA and CDR2 YSLEER. Trimming shortened V by 0 bases and J by 7 bases, and 15 bases separated the two germline ends. This chain's CDR3 is CASSQDSGTARGYTF. For the CDR3, the DNA is TGCGCCAGCAGCCAAGATAGCGGGACCGCTCGTGGCTACACCTTC.

This clone is a singleton in its sample. The V gene is TRBV15, the J gene TRBJ2-3, with D unresolved. Per germline, CDR1 LNHNV and CDR2 YYDKDF (reference sequence). V was clipped by 0 bases and J by 3 bases, with 7 bases between them. CDR3 length: 14 amino acids. The DNA of the CDR3 is TGTGCCACCAGCAGAGACTTCAGTACAGATACGCAGTATTTT. Amino acid sequence: CATSRDFSTDTQYF.

J is TRBJ2-1 and V is TRBV5-4, with a possible D match to TRBD2 (7 bases). V dropped 5 bases and J dropped 9 bases, with 21 bases sitting between them. The germline gives CDR1 SGHNT, CDR2 YYREEE (reference sequence). The CDR3 loop spans 15 amino acids. The CDR3 sequence is CASRGALADTGEQFF. The CDR3 region has the DNA TGTGCCAGCAGGGGGGCGCTAGCGGACACGGGTGAGCAGTTCTTC.

The genes are TRBV9 and TRBJ1-2; unclear D gene. The V gene lost 0 bases and the J gene lost 2 bases, with 8 bases spanning the gap. This CDR3 contains 14 residues. CDR1 and CDR2 from the germline V gene are SGDLS and YYNGEE. The CDR3 here is CASSVESGNYGYTF. CDR3 nucleotides: TGTGCCAGCAGCGTAGAATCGGGAAACTATGGCTACACCTTC.

This clone was picked up a small number of times. This chain connects TRBV29-1 to TRBJ1-4; D gene uncertain. The ends were cut back, 7 bases at V and 7 bases at J, with 13 bases in the middle. The CDR3 runs 12 residues. CDR1 and CDR2 (germline): SQVTM, ANQGSEA. The CDR3 loop is CSGRFGGEKLFF. CDR3 bases: TGCAGCGGCAGGTTCGGTGGTGAAAAACTGTTTTTT.

This chain links TRBV19 with TRBJ2-7; 8 bases match TRBD1. Germline lookup yields CDR1 LNHDA and CDR2 SQIVND (reference sequence). CDR3 length: 12 amino acids. The V segment lost 10 bases and the J segment 6 bases; nucleotides outside the gene matches: 8. The CDR3 here is CATGQGKGEQYF. CDR3 in DNA: TGTGCCACCGGACAGGGAAAAGGCGAGCAGTACTTC. The variable domain in full, with the rest retrieved from reference TRBV19 and TRBJ2-7, is DGGITQSPKYLFRKEGQNVTLSCEQNLNHDAMYWYRQDPGQGLRLIYYSQIVNDFQKGDIAEGYSVSREKKESFPLTVTSAQKNPTAFYLCATGQGKGEQYFGPGTRLTVT.

The chain is built from TRBV15 and TRBJ2-1; the match to TRBD1 covers 8 bases. Trimming removed 3 bases from V and 2 bases from J; junction bases left unmatched: 6. This CDR3 region has 16 residues. Germline V gene sequence: CDR1 LNHNV, CDR2 YYDKDF (reference sequence). The CDR3: CATSSHRDRTYNEQFF. CDR3 sequence (DNA): TGTGCCACCAGCAGCCACCGGGACAGGACCTACAATGAGCAGTTCTTC.

The V gene is TRBV18, the J gene TRBJ1-3, with 8 bases that match TRBD1. Germline CDR1 is KGHSH and CDR2 is LQKENI. V was pared by 2 bases and J by 0 bases, with 3 bases of the junction left unmatched. The CDR3 consists of 16 residues. In nucleotides, the CDR3 is TGTGCCAGCTCACCATCCGGACAGGGCTCTGGAAACACCATATATTTT. Protein: CASSPSGQGSGNTIYF.

J is TRBJ2-2 and V is TRBV2; a possible D gene is TRBD2 (6 bases). Per the germline V gene, CDR1 is SNHLY and CDR2 is FYNNEI. The CDR3 is made up of 15 amino acids. Trimming cost V 7 bases and J 4 bases, with 16 bases left between them. The CDR3 loop is CASTQLEGGTGELFF. Written as DNA, the CDR3 is TGTGCCAGCACGCAGCTGGAGGGTGGCACCGGGGAGCTGTTTTTT.

V usage is TRBV5-6 and J usage is TRBJ2-4; 10 nucleotides match TRBD2. CDR3 size: 18 residues. J lost 0 bases, V lost 3 bases, and 9 bases had no gene match. CDR1 and CDR2 (germline): SGHDT, YYEEEE. The CDR3 reads CASSSRLAGVLAKNIQYF. CDR3 in DNA: TGTGCCAGCAGCTCCCGGCTAGCGGGGGTCCTAGCCAAAAACATTCAGTACTTC.

The J gene is TRBJ1-1, the V gene TRBV4-2; 9 nucleotides line up with TRBD1. The germline V gene has CDR1 LGHNA and CDR2 YNFKEQ. V was clipped by 4 bases and J by 4 bases; unmatched bases: 7. CDR3 length: 15 amino acids. CDR3 protein: CASSPGQGTTTEAFF. In DNA, the CDR3 is TGTGCCAGCAGCCCGGGACAGGGAACGACCACTGAAGCTTTCTTT.

The chain links TRBV5-4 to TRBJ2-7; D remains unclear. CDR1 is SGHNT and CDR2 is YYREEE in the germline V gene (reference sequence). The CDR3 runs to 15 residues. Between the trimmed V and J ends, which lost 4 bases and 1 base, there was a span of 15 bases. The CDR3 DNA reads TGTGCCAGCAGCCATACAGATTACGCTTCCTACGAGCAGTACTTC. This sequence encodes CASSHTDYASYEQYF.